This T cell receptor beta chain derives from a study of metastatic and nonmetastatic thyroid tumors. Study-level information: It was across blood and tumor or nodule tissue from malignant and benign thyroid patients that repertoires were compared.

About this clone itself: Sequence at one end of the junction differs from germline and may be a read error.

TCRdb re-clonotyped the PCR reads through MiXCR. The table lists more than 8,000 clones, about 22% of them singletons. All patients were treatment-naive before thyroid surgery. Sequenced input: tumor tissue. This receptor was obtained from a female donor with papillary thyroid cancer or a benign thyroid nodule (not recorded which). Some clones in this sample may be carry-over from other donors' samples.

CDR3 DNA sequence: TGTGCCATCAGCCACCGATCGAAAGGGGGCCGTGAAGCTTTATTT. The encoded protein is CAISHRSKGGREALF. The V call is TRBV28, the J call TRBJ1-1, with 7 bases that match TRBD1. CDR1 and CDR2 from the germline V gene are MDHEN and SYDVKM. The CDR3 sequence is 15 residues long.